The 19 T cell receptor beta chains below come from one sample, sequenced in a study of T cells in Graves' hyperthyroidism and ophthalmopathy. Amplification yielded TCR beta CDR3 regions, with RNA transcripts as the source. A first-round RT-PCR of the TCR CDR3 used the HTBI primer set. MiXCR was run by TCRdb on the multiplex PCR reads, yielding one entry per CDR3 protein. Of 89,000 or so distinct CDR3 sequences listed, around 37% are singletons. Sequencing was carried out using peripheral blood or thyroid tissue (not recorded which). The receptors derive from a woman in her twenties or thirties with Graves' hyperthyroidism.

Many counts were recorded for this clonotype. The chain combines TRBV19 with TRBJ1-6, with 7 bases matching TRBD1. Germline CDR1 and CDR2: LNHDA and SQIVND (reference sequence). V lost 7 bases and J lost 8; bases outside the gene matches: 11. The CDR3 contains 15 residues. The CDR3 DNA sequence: TGTGCCAGTACCACCGGACAGGAACCCTATTCACCCCTCCACTTT. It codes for CASTTGQEPYSPLHF.

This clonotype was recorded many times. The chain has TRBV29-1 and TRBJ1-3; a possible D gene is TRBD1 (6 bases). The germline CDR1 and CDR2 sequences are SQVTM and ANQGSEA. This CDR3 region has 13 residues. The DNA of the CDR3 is TGCAGTAGTACAGGGCTCTCTGGAAACACCATATATTTT. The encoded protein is CSSTGLSGNTIYF. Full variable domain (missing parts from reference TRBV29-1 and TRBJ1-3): SAVISQKPSRDICQRGTSLTIQCQVDSQVTMMFWYRQQPGQSLTLIATANQGSEATYESGFVIDKFPISRPNLTFSTLTVSNMSPEDSSIYLCSSTGLSGNTIYFGEGSWLTVV.

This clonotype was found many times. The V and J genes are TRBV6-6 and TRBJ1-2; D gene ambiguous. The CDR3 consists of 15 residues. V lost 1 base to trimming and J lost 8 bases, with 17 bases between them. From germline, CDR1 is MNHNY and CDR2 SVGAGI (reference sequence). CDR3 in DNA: TGTGCCAGCAGTTACTACGCGCAGCTCTACCCAGGCTACACCTTC. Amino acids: CASSYYAQLYPGYTF.

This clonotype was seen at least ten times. The CDR3 DNA sequence: TGTGCCAGCCGACCTCGGACAGGGGTGTTGGTCAATCAGCCCCAGCATTTT. It codes for CASRPRTGVLVNQPQHF. The V and J genes are TRBV2 and TRBJ1-5; 9 bases agree with TRBD1. Trimming took 8 bases from V and 3 from J; bases not matched to a gene: 14. The CDR3 has 17 amino acids. CDR1 SNHLY and CDR2 FYNNEI come from the germline V gene.

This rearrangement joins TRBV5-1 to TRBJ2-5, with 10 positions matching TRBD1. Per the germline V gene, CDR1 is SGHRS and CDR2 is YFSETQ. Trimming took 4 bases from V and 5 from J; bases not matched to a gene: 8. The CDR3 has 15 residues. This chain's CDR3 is CASSLFGTGDETQYF. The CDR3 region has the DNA TGCGCCAGCAGCCTATTCGGGACAGGGGACGAGACCCAGTACTTC.

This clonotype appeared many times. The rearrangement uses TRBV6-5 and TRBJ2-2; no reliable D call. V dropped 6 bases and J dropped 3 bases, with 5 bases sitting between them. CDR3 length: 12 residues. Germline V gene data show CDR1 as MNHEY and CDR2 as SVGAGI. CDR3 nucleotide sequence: TGTGCCAGCAGGCAACACACCGGGGAGCTGTTTTTT. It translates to CASRQHTGELFF.

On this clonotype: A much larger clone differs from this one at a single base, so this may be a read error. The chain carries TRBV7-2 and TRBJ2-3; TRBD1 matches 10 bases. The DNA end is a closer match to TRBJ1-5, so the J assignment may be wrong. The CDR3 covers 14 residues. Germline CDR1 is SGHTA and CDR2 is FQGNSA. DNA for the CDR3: TGTGCCAGCAGGATGACAGGGGGCACAGATACGCAGCATTTT. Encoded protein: CASRMTGGTDTQHF.

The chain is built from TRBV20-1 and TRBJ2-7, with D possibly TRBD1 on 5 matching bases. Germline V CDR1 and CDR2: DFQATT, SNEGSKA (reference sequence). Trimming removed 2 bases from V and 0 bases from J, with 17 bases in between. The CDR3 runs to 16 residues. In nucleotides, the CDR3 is TGCAGTGCTAGACCTGGGGCAGCCCTGGGCTCCTACGAGCAGTACTTC. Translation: CSARPGAALGSYEQYF.

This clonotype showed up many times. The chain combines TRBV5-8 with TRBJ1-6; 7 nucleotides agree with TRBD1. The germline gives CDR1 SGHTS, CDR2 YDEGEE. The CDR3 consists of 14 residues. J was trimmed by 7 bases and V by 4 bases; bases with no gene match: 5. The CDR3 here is CASSRDSFNSPLHF. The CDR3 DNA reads TGTGCCAGCAGCCGGGACAGTTTCAATTCACCCCTCCACTTT.

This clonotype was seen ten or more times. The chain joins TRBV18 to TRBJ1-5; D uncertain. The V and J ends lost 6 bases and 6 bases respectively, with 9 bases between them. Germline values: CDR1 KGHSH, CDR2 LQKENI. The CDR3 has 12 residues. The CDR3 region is CASSPDGQPQHF. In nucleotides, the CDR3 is TGTGCCAGCTCCCCGGATGGTCAGCCCCAGCATTTT.

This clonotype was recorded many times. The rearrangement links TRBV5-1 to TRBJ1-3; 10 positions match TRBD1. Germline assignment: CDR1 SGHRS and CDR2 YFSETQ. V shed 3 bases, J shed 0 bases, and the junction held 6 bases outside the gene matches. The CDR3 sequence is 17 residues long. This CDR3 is CASSSGQGELSGNTIYF. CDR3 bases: TGCGCCAGCAGCTCTGGACAGGGGGAACTCTCTGGAAACACCATATATTTT.

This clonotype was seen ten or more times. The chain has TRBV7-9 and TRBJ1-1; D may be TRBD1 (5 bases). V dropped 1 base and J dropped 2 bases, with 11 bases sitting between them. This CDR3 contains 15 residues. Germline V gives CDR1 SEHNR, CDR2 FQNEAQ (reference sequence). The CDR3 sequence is CASSLVRTYNTEAFF. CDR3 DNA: TGTGCCAGCAGCTTAGTCCGGACATACAACACTGAAGCTTTCTTT.

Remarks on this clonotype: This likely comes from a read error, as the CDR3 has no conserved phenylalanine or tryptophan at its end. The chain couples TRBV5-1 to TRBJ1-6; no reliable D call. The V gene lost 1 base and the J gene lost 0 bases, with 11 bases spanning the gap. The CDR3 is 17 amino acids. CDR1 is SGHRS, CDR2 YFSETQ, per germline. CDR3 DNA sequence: TGCGCCAGCAGCTTGAGGTTTGGGAGCTCCTATAATTCACCCCTCCACCTT. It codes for CASSLRFGSSYNSPLHL.

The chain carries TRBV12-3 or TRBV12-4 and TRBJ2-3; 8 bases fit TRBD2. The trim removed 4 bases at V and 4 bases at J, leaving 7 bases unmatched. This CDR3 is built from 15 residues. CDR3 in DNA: TGTGCCAGCAGTTATAGCGGGATGAGGTCAGATACGCAGTATTTT. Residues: CASSYSGMRSDTQYF.

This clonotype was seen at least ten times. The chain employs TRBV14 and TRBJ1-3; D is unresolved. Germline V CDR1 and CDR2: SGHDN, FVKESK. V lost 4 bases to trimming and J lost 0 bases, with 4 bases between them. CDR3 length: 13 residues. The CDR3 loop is CASSPSSGNTIYF. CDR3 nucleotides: TGTGCCAGCAGCCCCAGCTCTGGAAACACCATATATTTT.

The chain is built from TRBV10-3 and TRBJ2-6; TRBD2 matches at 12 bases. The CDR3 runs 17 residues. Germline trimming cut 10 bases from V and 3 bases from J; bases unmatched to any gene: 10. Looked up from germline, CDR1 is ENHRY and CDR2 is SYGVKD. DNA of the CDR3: TGTGCCAGCCTTCTAGCGGGAGGGCCGGATGGGGCCAACGTCCTGACTTTC. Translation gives CASLLAGGPDGANVLTF.

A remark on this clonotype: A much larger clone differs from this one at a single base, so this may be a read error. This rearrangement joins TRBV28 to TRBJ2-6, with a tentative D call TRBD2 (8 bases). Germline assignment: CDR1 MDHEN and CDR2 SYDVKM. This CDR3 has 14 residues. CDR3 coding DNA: TGTGCCAGCAGTACAGGGGCGGGGGGCAACGTCCTGACTTTC. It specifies CASSTGAGGNVLTF.

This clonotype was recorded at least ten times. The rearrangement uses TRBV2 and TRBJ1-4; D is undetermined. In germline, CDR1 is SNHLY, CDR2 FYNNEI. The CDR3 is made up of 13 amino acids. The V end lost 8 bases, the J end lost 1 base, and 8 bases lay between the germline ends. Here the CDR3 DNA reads TGTGCCAGCTACTCGCTAACTAATGAAAAACTGTTTTTT. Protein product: CASYSLTNEKLFF.

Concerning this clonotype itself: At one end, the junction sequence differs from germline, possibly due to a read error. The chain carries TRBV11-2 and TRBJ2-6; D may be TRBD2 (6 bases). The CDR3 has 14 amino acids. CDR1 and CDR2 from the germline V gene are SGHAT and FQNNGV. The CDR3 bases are TGTGCCAGCAGCGGAGGGGATCGGGGGTGGACTGAAGCTTTC. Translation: CASSGGDRGWTEAF. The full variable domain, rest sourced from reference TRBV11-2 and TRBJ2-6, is EAGVAQSPRYKIIEKRQSVAFWCNPISGHATLYWYQQILGQGPKLLIQFQNNGVVDDSQLPKDRFSAERLKGVDSTLKIQPAKLEDSAVYLCASSGGDRGWTEAFGAGSRLTVL.